Below are 6 T cell receptor beta chains sequenced from a single sample in a study of blood T cell repertoires in COVID-19. Produced via immunoSEQ multiplex PCR; TCRdb's table is partial and in-frame only. The profile shows about 440,000 clones, around 88% of them singletons. The material sequenced was peripheral blood. These TCRs come from a woman between 45 and 60 years old with COVID-19, enrolled during active disease.

This clone was observed once. The V call is TRBV29-1, the J call TRBJ1-2; 7 positions match TRBD1. CDR1 is SQVTM, CDR2 ANQGSEA, per germline. The CDR3 is made up of 16 amino acids. V lost 4 bases to trimming and J lost 6 bases; unmatched junction nucleotides: 17. The CDR3, as DNA: TGCAGCGTTGGGGTGTCGGGACAGTCTCAGATCGATGGCTACACCTTC. Its protein is CSVGVSGQSQIDGYTF.

The V gene is TRBV5-6, the J gene TRBJ2-3; 7 nucleotides agree with TRBD2. Germline V gene sequence: CDR1 SGHDT, CDR2 YYEEEE. V was pared by 1 base and J by 5 bases, with 4 bases of the junction left unmatched. The CDR3 has 14 residues. The DNA of the CDR3 is TGTGCCAGCAGCTTGAGCGGGGTAGGAGATACGCAGTATTTT. It codes for CASSLSGVGDTQYF.

This chain links TRBV5-1 with TRBJ1-2, with 9 bases lining up with TRBD1. This CDR3 spans 15 amino acids. Trimming at V came to 4 bases and at J to 5 bases, leaving 9 bases not matched to a gene. The V gene's germline CDR1 is SGHRS and CDR2 YFSETQ. CDR3 in amino acids: CASSPRDRVVYGYTF. Here the CDR3 DNA reads TGCGCCAGCAGCCCCCGGGACAGGGTCGTGTATGGCTACACCTTC.

This chain uses TRBV15 with TRBJ1-4; D unclear. CDR3 length: 16 residues. The ends were cut back, 0 bases at V and 0 bases at J, with 8 bases in the middle. Germline assignment: CDR1 LNHNV and CDR2 YYDKDF (reference sequence). The CDR3 DNA reads as TGTGCCACCAGCAGAGAGCACTTAGCAACTAATGAAAAACTGTTTTTT. As protein: CATSREHLATNEKLFF.

The rearrangement joins TRBV12-5 to TRBJ1-2, with D possibly being TRBD1 (5 bases). The CDR3 sequence is 16 residues long. Trimming pared 2 bases from V and 4 bases from J, leaving 17 bases between. Germline values: CDR1 LGHNT, CDR2 FRNRAP. CDR3 loop: CASGLNLPGSSYGYTF. For the CDR3, the DNA is TGTGCTAGTGGTTTGAACCTTCCAGGGTCTAGCTATGGCTACACCTTC.

This clone occurred once. The V call is TRBV9, the J call TRBJ2-1, with 7 nucleotides matching TRBD1. CDR3 length: 14 residues. Looked up from germline, CDR1 is SGDLS and CDR2 is YYNGEE. V lost 3 bases and J lost 8; bases outside the gene matches: 8. The CDR3 sequence is CASSGQGVEDEQFF. DNA for the CDR3: TGTGCCAGCAGCGGGCAGGGGGTTGAGGATGAGCAGTTCTTC. The entire variable domain, with the rest obtained from reference TRBV9 and TRBJ2-1, is as follows: DSGVTQTPKHLITATGQRVTLRCSPRSGDLSVYWYQQSLDQGLQFLIQYYNGEERAKGNILERFSAQQFPDLHSELNLSSLELGDSALYFCASSGQGVEDEQFFGPGTRLTVL.